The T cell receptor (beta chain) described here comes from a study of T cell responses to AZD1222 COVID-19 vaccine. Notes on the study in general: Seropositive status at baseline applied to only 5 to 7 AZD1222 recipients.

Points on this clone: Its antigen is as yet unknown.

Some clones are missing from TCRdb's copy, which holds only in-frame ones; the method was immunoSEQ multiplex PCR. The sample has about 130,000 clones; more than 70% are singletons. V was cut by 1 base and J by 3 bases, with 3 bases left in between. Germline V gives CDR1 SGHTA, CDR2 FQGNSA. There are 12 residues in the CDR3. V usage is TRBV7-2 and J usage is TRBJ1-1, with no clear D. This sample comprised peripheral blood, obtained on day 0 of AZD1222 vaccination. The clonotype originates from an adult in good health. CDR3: CASSLGYTEAFF. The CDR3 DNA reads TGTGCCAGCAGCTTAGGCTACACTGAAGCTTTCTTT.